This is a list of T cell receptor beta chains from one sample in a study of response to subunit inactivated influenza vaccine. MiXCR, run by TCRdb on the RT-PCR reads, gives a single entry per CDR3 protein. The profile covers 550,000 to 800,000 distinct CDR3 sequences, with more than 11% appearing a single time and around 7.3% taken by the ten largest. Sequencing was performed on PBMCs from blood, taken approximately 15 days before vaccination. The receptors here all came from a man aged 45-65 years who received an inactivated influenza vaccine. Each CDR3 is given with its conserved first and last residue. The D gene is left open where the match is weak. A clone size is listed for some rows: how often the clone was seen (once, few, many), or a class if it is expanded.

DNA: TGTGCCAGCAGACACCGGACTAGCGGGAGGGCTAATGAGCAGTTCTTC
CDR3: CASRHRTSGRANEQFF
V: TRBV12-3/TRBV12-4
size: few
D: TRBD2
J: TRBJ2-1

DNA: TGTGCCAGCAGCAACCGGGACCGGTATAATCAGCCCCAGCATTTT
CDR3: CASSNRDRYNQPQHF
V: TRBV7-8
size: many
D: NA
J: TRBJ1-5

DNA: TGTGCCAGCAGTTTGTTCCGTTGGACAGCTAATTACGAGCAGTACTTC
CDR3: CASSLFRWTANYEQYF
V: TRBV28
size: NA
D: NA
J: TRBJ2-7

DNA: TGCGCCAGCAGCCCGGGGGGCCAGGGGCGCGGACCCCTCCACTTT
CDR3: CASSPGGQGRGPLHF
V: TRBV5-1
size: NA
D: NA
J: TRBJ1-6

DNA: TGTGCCAGCAGTTTATCCTGGAACCCTAAACTGTTTTTT
CDR3: CASSLSWNPKLFF
V: TRBV28
size: NA
D: NA
J: TRBJ1-4

DNA: TGTGCCAGCAGATGGGACACCGGGGAGCTGTTTTTT
CDR3: CASRWDTGELFF
V: TRBV12-3/TRBV12-4
size: many
D: NA
J: TRBJ2-2

DNA: TGTGCCAGCAGCTCCTGGGCAGGGGCGAACACCGGGGAGCTGTTTTTT
CDR3: CASSSWAGANTGELFF
V: TRBV7-9
size: NA
D: NA
J: TRBJ2-2

DNA: TGTGCCATCAGGGGAGCGGGAGGTGGGGAGACCCAGTACTTC
CDR3: CAIRGAGGGETQYF
V: TRBV10-3
size: NA
D: TRBD2
J: TRBJ2-5

DNA: TGCGCCAGCAGCTTGGCCATCCCTCCGACTAGTAGCACAGATACGCAGTATTTT
CDR3: CASSLAIPPTSSTDTQYF
V: TRBV5-1
size: NA
D: NA
J: TRBJ2-3

DNA: TGTGCCAGCAGCTTAGGAGGGCTAGTAACGGGCACAGATACGCAGTATTTT
CDR3: CASSLGGLVTGTDTQYF
V: TRBV7-3
size: few
D: NA
J: TRBJ2-3

DNA: TGTGCCAGCAGTGAGAACAGGAACTACGAGCAGTACTTC
CDR3: CASSENRNYEQYF
V: TRBV6-1
size: few
D: NA
J: TRBJ2-7

DNA: TGCAGTGCTATCGGGACAGGCCACTATGGCTACACCTTC
CDR3: CSAIGTGHYGYTF
V: TRBV20-1
size: NA
D: TRBD1
J: TRBJ1-2

DNA: TGCGCCAGCAGCCCGATTAACAGAAGCTCTGGAAACACCATATATTTT
CDR3: CASSPINRSSGNTIYF
V: TRBV10-2
size: few
D: NA
J: TRBJ1-3

DNA: TGTGCCAGCAGCAAGGGACTAGCGGGAGCAACCATAATATACAATGAGCAGTTCTTC
CDR3: CASSKGLAGATIIYNEQFF
V: TRBV7-8
size: few
D: TRBD2
J: TRBJ2-1

DNA: TGTGCCAGCTCACGGGACAGTAGCGAAAAACTGTTTTTT
CDR3: CASSRDSSEKLFF
V: TRBV18
size: few
D: TRBD1
J: TRBJ1-4

DNA: TGTGCCAGCAGCTTATCCAGCAGATTTAACACCGGGGAGCTGTTTTTT
CDR3: CASSLSSRFNTGELFF
V: TRBV7-2
size: NA
D: NA
J: TRBJ2-2

DNA: TGTGCCATCAGTGAGTCAGCGGGGAGAGATAGCAATCAGCCCCAGCATTTT
CDR3: CAISESAGRDSNQPQHF
V: TRBV10-3
size: few
D: NA
J: TRBJ1-5

DNA: TGCAGTGCTAGAGTGGGACTAGCCAACAATGAGCAGTTCTTC
CDR3: CSARVGLANNEQFF
V: TRBV20-1
size: NA
D: TRBD2
J: TRBJ2-1

DNA: TGTGCCAGCAGCTTAGCCGAGGGGAAGTGGGAGACCCAGTACTTC
CDR3: CASSLAEGKWETQYF
V: TRBV7-9
size: many
D: NA
J: TRBJ2-5

DNA: TGTGCCAGCAGTTACGGGGGGAGACGTGAAAAACTGTTTTTT
CDR3: CASSYGGRREKLFF
V: TRBV6-5
size: few
D: NA
J: TRBJ1-4

DNA: TGTGCCAGCAGCCCAGGGGTTCCCGGCACAGATACGCAGTATTTT
CDR3: CASSPGVPGTDTQYF
V: TRBV28
size: NA
D: NA
J: TRBJ2-3

DNA: TGTGCCACCAGTGATCCCGGGACAAACCAAGAGACCCAGTACTTC
CDR3: CATSDPGTNQETQYF
V: TRBV24-1
size: NA
D: NA
J: TRBJ2-5

DNA: TGCGCCAGCAGCTTGATCCAGGGAGAGGGCTACACCTTC
CDR3: CASSLIQGEGYTF
V: TRBV5-1
size: few
D: NA
J: TRBJ1-2

DNA: TGTGCCTGGAGTGTACTGGGTAGCGGAGGCACCGGGGAGCTGTTTTTT
CDR3: CAWSVLGSGGTGELFF
V: TRBV30
size: many
D: NA
J: TRBJ2-2

DNA: TGTGCCACCAGAGCAGGGAAGAATTTAAATGAGCAGTTCTTC
CDR3: CATRAGKNLNEQFF
V: TRBV15
size: NA
D: NA
J: TRBJ2-1

DNA: TGCGCCAGCAGCGGAAGACAGGGCGGGCACACCGGGGAGCTGTTTTTT
CDR3: CASSGRQGGHTGELFF
V: TRBV5-1
size: NA
D: TRBD1
J: TRBJ2-2

DNA: TGTGCCGGTCAAATAGGGACAGGGTGGACAGATACGCAGTATTTT
CDR3: CAGQIGTGWTDTQYF
V: TRBV6-1
size: few
D: TRBD1
J: TRBJ2-3

DNA: TGCGCCAGCAGCCAAGATCAGGCAAATGAGCAGTTCTTC
CDR3: CASSQDQANEQFF
V: TRBV4-3
size: once
D: NA
J: TRBJ2-1

DNA: TGTGCCACCAGTGATCCCGCCCTAGTCGCAGATACGCAGTATTTT
CDR3: CATSDPALVADTQYF
V: TRBV24-1
size: few
D: NA
J: TRBJ2-3

DNA: TGTGCCAGCAGATTCAGAGCGGGGGGGAACACAGATACGCAGTATTTT
CDR3: CASRFRAGGNTDTQYF
V: TRBV12-3/TRBV12-4
size: many
D: TRBD2
J: TRBJ2-3

DNA: TGTGCCAGCAGGGGGCCGGGACACCTATACAATGAGCAGTTCTTC
CDR3: CASRGPGHLYNEQFF
V: TRBV27
size: few
D: NA
J: TRBJ2-1

DNA: TGTGCCAGCAGCGACGTGAGGGCTCGGAACACCGGGGAGCTGTTTTTT
CDR3: CASSDVRARNTGELFF
V: TRBV12-3/TRBV12-4
size: NA
D: NA
J: TRBJ2-2

DNA: TGTGCCAGCTCACCAAGTCTGGGAATGGAGACCCAGTACTTC
CDR3: CASSPSLGMETQYF
V: TRBV18
size: NA
D: NA
J: TRBJ2-5